A single sample gave rise to the 26 T cell receptor beta chains below, sequenced in a study of OX40 agonist ivuxolimab in advanced cancers. Measured with immunoSEQ multiplex PCR; TCRdb has only the in-frame clones, and not every one. The table lists approximately 14,000 clones, roughly nine tenths of them singletons. The sequencing used CD4+ or CD8+ T cells sorted from blood, collected in a trial of the OX40 agonist ivuxolimab. These receptors all come from an adult with an advanced solid tumor such as melanoma, head and neck, liver or kidney cancer.

The chain has TRBV13 and TRBJ1-2; D gene unclear. This CDR3 is built from 13 residues. V was trimmed by 4 bases and J by 5 bases, leaving 11 bases between them. From germline, CDR1 is PRHDT and CDR2 FYEKMQ (reference sequence). In nucleotides, the CDR3 is TGTGCCAGCAGCTCCCGCGGCGTGTATGGCTACACCTTC. This translates into CASSSRGVYGYTF.

V usage is TRBV7-6 and J usage is TRBJ1-6; possibly TRBD1 for D (5 bases). Trimming took off 2 bases at V and 9 bases at J, with 11 bases between the two ends. The CDR3 is 14 amino acids. From germline, CDR1 is SGHVS and CDR2 FNYEAQ. CDR3 sequence (DNA): TGTGCCAGCAGCTTATCAGGGATGGGTTCACCCCTCCACTTT. Protein sequence: CASSLSGMGSPLHF.

The rearrangement links TRBV25-1 to TRBJ2-2; no definite D call. This CDR3 contains 17 residues. Per the germline V gene, CDR1 is MGHDK and CDR2 is SYGVNS. The ends were cut back, 3 bases at V and 0 bases at J, with 14 bases in the middle. The CDR3, as DNA: TGTGCCAGCAGTGAGTTCTTTGGCCTCGCGAACACCGGGGAGCTGTTTTTT. It is translated as CASSEFFGLANTGELFF.

The chain employs TRBV5-6 and TRBJ2-7, with D hard to call. Germline V gene data show CDR1 as SGHDT and CDR2 as YYEEEE. The CDR3 consists of 15 residues. V was shortened by 4 bases and J by 1 base, with 15 bases between the two germline ends. The CDR3 loop reads CASSHSSRMSYEQYF. As DNA, the CDR3 is TGTGCCAGCAGCCACTCCTCCCGGATGTCCTACGAGCAGTACTTC. Together with reference TRBV5-6 and TRBJ2-7, the CDR3 gives the full variable domain: DAGVTQSPTHLIKTRGQQVTLRCSPKSGHDTVSWYQQALGQGPQFIFQYYEEEERQRGNFPDRFSGHQFPNYSSELNVNALLLGDSALYLCASSHSSRMSYEQYFGPGTRLTVT.

The rearrangement links TRBV9 to TRBJ2-1, with 9 positions matching TRBD1. Germline trimming cut 0 bases from V and 6 bases from J; bases unmatched to any gene: 1. The CDR3 covers 14 residues. From germline, CDR1 is SGDLS and CDR2 YYNGEE. CDR3 residues: CASSVAGQGNEQFF. In DNA form, the CDR3 reads TGTGCCAGCAGCGTAGCGGGACAGGGCAATGAGCAGTTCTTC.

The chain joins TRBV27 to TRBJ2-1; D is unresolved. CDR1 is MNHEY and CDR2 is SMNVEV in the germline V gene (reference sequence). The V and J ends lost 8 bases and 6 bases respectively, with 11 bases between them. This CDR3 is 12 amino acids long. This chain's CDR3 is CASYTSTNEQFF. CDR3 coding DNA: TGTGCCAGCTATACCAGCACCAATGAGCAGTTCTTC.

V usage is TRBV6-1 and J usage is TRBJ2-2; 13 nucleotides agree with TRBD2. This CDR3 comprises 20 residues. After removal of 3 bases from V and 6 bases from J, the junction contained 16 bases not matched to a gene. Germline CDR1 and CDR2: MNHNS and SASEGT. CDR3 sequence reads: CASSDWGLAGLHGGSGELFF. CDR3 in DNA: TGTGCCAGCAGTGATTGGGGACTAGCGGGACTCCATGGAGGGTCCGGGGAGCTGTTTTTT.

The gene calls are TRBV9 and TRBJ2-5, with 13 bases matching TRBD2. The DNA end is more similar to TRBJ2-7, so the J call may be wrong. Per germline, CDR1 SGDLS and CDR2 YYNGEE. The CDR3 extends over 16 amino acids. This chain's CDR3 is CASSETGLAGSYEQYF. The CDR3 DNA is TGTGCCAGCAGCGAAACGGGACTAGCGGGAAGCTACGAGCAGTACTTC.

The gene calls are TRBV2 and TRBJ1-5; 7 nucleotides align to TRBD1. The V and J ends lost 1 base and 4 bases, in that order; junction bases with no gene match: 1. The length of the CDR3 is 14 residues. Germline CDR1 and CDR2: SNHLY and FYNNEI. CDR3 nucleotide sequence: TGTGCCAGCAGTGAAGAGACAGGGAATCAGCCCCAGCATTTT. Amino acid sequence: CASSEETGNQPQHF.

The rearrangement uses TRBV2 and TRBJ1-5; 9 positions match TRBD1. CDR1 and CDR2 (germline): SNHLY, FYNNEI. J lost 3 bases, V lost 4 bases, and 1 base had no gene match. The CDR3 has 14 residues. This CDR3 reads CASSGTGDNQPQHF. The CDR3 DNA is TGTGCCAGCAGTGGGACAGGGGACAATCAGCCCCAGCATTTT.

The chain has TRBV11-2 and TRBJ2-3, with D perhaps TRBD2 (5 bases). Per the germline V gene, CDR1 is SGHAT and CDR2 is FQNNGV. This CDR3 has 18 amino acids. V was trimmed by 1 base and J by 3 bases, leaving 20 bases between them. CDR3 bases: TGTGCCAGCAGCTTAGGTGTGGGAGCAGAACTGTGGACAGATACGCAGTATTTT. It translates to CASSLGVGAELWTDTQYF.

This sequence joins TRBV14 and TRBJ2-7, with 8 bases identical to TRBD1. CDR1 and CDR2 from the germline V gene are SGHDN and FVKESK. The V gene end was trimmed by 2 bases and the J gene end by 3 bases; junction bases not matched to a gene: 6. This CDR3 spans 15 amino acids. CDR3 bases: TGTGCCAGCAGCCAATTAGGACAGGGCGACTACGAGCAGTACTTC. Translating gives CASSQLGQGDYEQYF. Full variable domain (missing parts from reference TRBV14 and TRBJ2-7): EAGVTQFPSHSVIEKGQTVTLRCDPISGHDNLYWYRRVMGKEIKFLLHFVKESKQDESGMPNNRFLAERTGGTYSTLKVQPAELEDSGVYFCASSQLGQGDYEQYFGPGTRLTVT.

This chain uses TRBV14 with TRBJ2-7, with a possible D match to TRBD2 (6 bases). The CDR3 is 14 amino acids. Looked up from germline, CDR1 is SGHDN and CDR2 is FVKESK. V was pared by 3 bases and J by 2 bases, with 11 bases between. CDR3 DNA: TGTGCCAGCAGCCAGACGACGGGAGCCTACGAGCAGTACTTC. Encoded protein: CASSQTTGAYEQYF.

J is TRBJ1-1 and V is TRBV11-3, with D unclear. Germline V gene lookup returns CDR1 SGHNT and CDR2 YENEEA. This CDR3 comprises 14 residues. The V and J ends lost 6 bases and 0 bases respectively, with 11 bases between them. CDR3: CASSSLGLNTEAFF. Written as DNA, the CDR3 is TGTGCCAGCAGTTCCCTGGGTCTGAACACTGAAGCTTTCTTT. The complete variable domain, with remaining parts taken from reference TRBV11-3 and TRBJ1-1, reads EAGVVQSPRYKIIEKKQPVAFWCNPISGHNTLYWYLQNLGQGPELLIRYENEEAVDDSQLPKDRFSAERLKGVDSTLKIQPAELGDSAVYLCASSSLGLNTEAFFGQGTRLTVV.

This sequence joins TRBV9 and TRBJ1-2; 12 bases are shared with TRBD1. The V segment lost 0 bases and the J segment 4 bases; nucleotides outside the gene matches: 7. Germline lookup yields CDR1 SGDLS and CDR2 YYNGEE. The CDR3 contains 17 residues. The CDR3 coding sequence is TGTGCCAGCAGCGTAGTGGGGACAGGGGGCATCGGCTATGGCTACACCTTC. Translation: CASSVVGTGGIGYGYTF.

The rearrangement joins TRBV28 to TRBJ2-1; D gene uncertain. V dropped 3 bases and J dropped 4 bases, with 13 bases sitting between them. Germline CDR1 and CDR2: MDHEN and SYDVKM. The CDR3 has 15 amino acids. The CDR3 reads CASSLNSVGYNEQFF. As DNA, the CDR3 is TGTGCCAGCAGTTTGAACAGCGTCGGGTACAATGAGCAGTTCTTC. Full variable domain (rest looked up from reference TRBV28 and TRBJ2-1): DVKVTQSSRYLVKRTGEKVFLECVQDMDHENMFWYRQDPGLGLRLIYFSYDVKMKEKGDIPEGYSVSREKKERFSLILESASTNQTSMYLCASSLNSVGYNEQFFGPGTRLTVL.

Only a few counts were recorded for this clone. V gene TRBV7-3 combines with J gene TRBJ2-3; 10 nucleotides line up with TRBD2. V lost 5 bases, J lost 1 base, and 0 bases stayed unmatched. The CDR3 totals 14 residues. The germline gives CDR1 SGHTA, CDR2 FQGTGA. DNA of the CDR3: TGTGCCAGCAGCCTAGCGGGGGGCACAGATACGCAGTATTTT. Translated, it gives CASSLAGGTDTQYF.

The CDR3 DNA sequence: TGTGCCAGCAGCTTCGGCAGTGGGGCTTCCTACGAGCAGTACTTC. Amino acids: CASSFGSGASYEQYF. This chain joins TRBV11-2 and TRBJ2-7, with a weak D call TRBD1 (5 bases). The ends were cut back, 3 bases at V and 1 base at J, with 13 bases in the middle. The germline V gene encodes CDR1 SGHAT and CDR2 FQNNGV. The CDR3 is 15 residues long.

The chain couples TRBV5-1 to TRBJ2-1; 8 bases map to TRBD2. J was trimmed by 3 bases and V by 1 base; bases with no gene match: 12. The germline V gene has CDR1 SGHRS and CDR2 YFSETQ. CDR3 length: 18 residues. The CDR3 sequence: CASSLPSGPTNYYNEQFF. For the CDR3, the DNA is TGCGCCAGCAGCTTGCCTAGCGGGCCGACGAATTACTACAATGAGCAGTTCTTC.

The CDR3 region is CASSDYHPPNTEAFF. The CDR3 DNA follows: TGTGCCAGCAGTGACTATCACCCCCCGAACACTGAAGCTTTCTTT. This chain uses TRBV6-4 with TRBJ1-1; D remains ambiguous. V dropped 1 base and J dropped 1 base, with 10 bases sitting between them. The CDR3 contains 15 residues. CDR1 and CDR2 (germline): MRHNA, SNTAGT.

The V gene is TRBV7-9, the J gene TRBJ2-7, with TRBD1 matching 9 bases. Germline CDR1 reads SEHNR; CDR2 reads FQNEAQ (reference sequence). The CDR3 has 15 amino acids. Unmatched junction bases numbered 8, after V lost 4 bases and J lost 4 bases. The CDR3 protein is CASSSPGQGVYEQYF. Written as DNA, the CDR3 is TGTGCCAGCAGCTCTCCGGGACAGGGCGTATACGAGCAGTACTTC.

The V call is TRBV27, the J call TRBJ2-3; 11 nucleotides align to TRBD2. Germline V gene sequence: CDR1 MNHEY, CDR2 SMNVEV (reference sequence). This CDR3 has 16 amino acids. With 5 bases clipped from V and 0 bases from J, the junction kept 4 bases outside the gene matches. CDR3 bases: TGTGCCAGCAGTCCAGGGACTAGCGGAAGCACAGATACGCAGTATTTT. Translated: CASSPGTSGSTDTQYF.

V usage is TRBV27 and J usage is TRBJ1-2; D unresolved. The V and J ends lost 1 base and 0 bases respectively, with 9 bases between them. Germline CDR1 MNHEY, CDR2 SMNVEV (reference sequence). This CDR3 has 15 amino acids. CDR3 in amino acids: CASSLYPEANYGYTF. As DNA, the CDR3 is TGTGCCAGCAGTTTATACCCAGAAGCTAACTATGGCTACACCTTC.

The J gene is TRBJ2-1, the V gene TRBV2, with D perhaps TRBD2 (5 bases). This CDR3 is 12 amino acids long. V dropped 1 base and J dropped 9 bases, with 7 bases sitting between them. CDR1 is SNHLY and CDR2 is FYNNEI in the germline V gene. CDR3 sequence: CASSEVAPEQFF. The CDR3 bases are TGTGCCAGCAGTGAAGTAGCGCCTGAGCAGTTCTTC.

This clone was detected a few times. The chain recombines TRBV9 with TRBJ2-7, with D perhaps TRBD1 (5 bases). The CDR3 length is 14 residues. V was trimmed by 3 bases and J by 0 bases, leaving 10 bases between them. Germline V lookup: CDR1 SGDLS, CDR2 YYNGEE. This CDR3 is CASSADRNSYEQYF. Here the CDR3 DNA reads TGTGCCAGCAGCGCCGACAGAAACTCCTACGAGCAGTACTTC.

The chain combines TRBV15 with TRBJ2-5; 10 bases align to TRBD1. The end of the DNA fits TRBJ2-7 better, so the J call may be wrong. The CDR3 is made up of 17 amino acids. From germline, CDR1 is LNHNV and CDR2 YYDKDF (reference sequence). Here the CDR3 DNA reads TGTGCCACCAGCAGAGACAGGTTAGGGACAGGGGACTACGAGCAGTACTTC. It encodes CATSRDRLGTGDYEQYF.